Listed below are T cell receptor beta chains from one sample, sequenced in a study of molecular identifiers for immune sequencing clone quantification. TCRdb called the PCR reads again in MiXCR, with one record for every CDR3 protein. The table lists hundreds of thousands of distinct CDR3 sequences, approximately 20% of them singletons. The sample taken for sequencing was naive CD8+ T cells from blood, with Jurkat cell RNA spiked in. The origin of the receptors is a human donor in good health. Some libraries in this study had Jurkat cell RNA spiked in. Each CDR3 is given with its conserved first and last residue. Fields, in order: clone size, J gene, D gene, V gene, CDR3 DNA, CDR3 protein. A D gene is named only where the DNA matches it firmly. A row's size may be missing; if present it is once, few, many or a size class.

clone_size: many
j_call: TRBJ2-2
d_call: .
v_call: TRBV7-2
cdr3_nt: TGTGCCAGCAGCCACGTACATTCGAACACCGGGGAGCTGTTTTTT
cdr3_aa: CASSHVHSNTGELFF

clone_size: few
j_call: TRBJ1-1
d_call: TRBD1
v_call: TRBV3-1
cdr3_nt: TGTGCCAGCAGCCCCCAGGGACAGGGGGCTCGTTCTGAAGCTTTCTTT
cdr3_aa: CASSPQGQGARSEAFF

clone_size: many
j_call: TRBJ2-7
d_call: .
v_call: TRBV2
cdr3_nt: TGTGCCAGCAGTGAGAGTTGGCAGCAGTACTTC
cdr3_aa: CASSESWQQYF

clone_size: once
j_call: TRBJ1-1
d_call: .
v_call: TRBV7-9
cdr3_nt: TGTGCCAGCAGCTCCCTGGACACTGAAACTTTCTTT
cdr3_aa: CASSSLDTETFF

clone_size: many
j_call: TRBJ2-3
d_call: TRBD2
v_call: TRBV7-9
cdr3_nt: TGTGCCAGCAGCTGGCAAGGGACTAGAGACACAGATACGCAGTATTTT
cdr3_aa: CASSWQGTRDTDTQYF

clone_size: many
j_call: TRBJ2-3
d_call: TRBD1
v_call: TRBV6-2/TRBV6-3
cdr3_nt: TGTGCCAGCAGTCCGGGACAGGGGATCACAGATACGCAGTATTTT
cdr3_aa: CASSPGQGITDTQYF

clone_size: few
j_call: TRBJ1-4
d_call: TRBD1
v_call: TRBV30
cdr3_nt: TGTGCCTGGAGTACCGGGACAGGGGGCTTTGAAAAACTGTTTTTT
cdr3_aa: CAWSTGTGGFEKLFF

clone_size: few
j_call: TRBJ2-7
d_call: .
v_call: TRBV28
cdr3_nt: TGTGCCAGCAGTATTGGGCGGGATGGTTACGAGCAGTACTTC
cdr3_aa: CASSIGRDGYEQYF

clone_size: .
j_call: TRBJ2-5
d_call: TRBD2
v_call: TRBV11-2
cdr3_nt: TGTGCCAGCAGCTCGACTAGCGGGCGAGAGACCCAGTACTTC
cdr3_aa: CASSSTSGRETQYF

clone_size: many
j_call: TRBJ1-1
d_call: .
v_call: TRBV11-2
cdr3_nt: TGTGCCAGCAGCTTGGGGTACACGAACACTGAAGCTTTCTTT
cdr3_aa: CASSLGYTNTEAFF

clone_size: many
j_call: TRBJ1-1
d_call: .
v_call: TRBV7-2
cdr3_nt: TGTGCCAGCAGCTTTAACACTAAGTACACTGAAGCTTTCTTT
cdr3_aa: CASSFNTKYTEAFF

clone_size: many
j_call: TRBJ2-7
d_call: .
v_call: TRBV7-2
cdr3_nt: TGTGCCAGCAGCACGGACAGAGCTTACGAGCAGTACTTC
cdr3_aa: CASSTDRAYEQYF

clone_size: few
j_call: TRBJ2-5
d_call: TRBD1
v_call: TRBV20-1
cdr3_nt: TGCAGTGCTAGAGATGAAGGAGGGACAGGGGTTGAAGAGACCCAGTACTTC
cdr3_aa: CSARDEGGTGVEETQYF

clone_size: .
j_call: TRBJ2-7
d_call: .
v_call: TRBV7-9
cdr3_nt: TGTGCCAGCAGCGCCCTTCCATGGGCCGGGACCGACTCGGGCGAGCAGTACTTC
cdr3_aa: CASSALPWAGTDSGEQYF

clone_size: few
j_call: TRBJ2-7
d_call: .
v_call: TRBV5-4
cdr3_nt: TGTGCCAGCAGCTTTGGTAGGGGTTCCTACGAGCAGTACTTC
cdr3_aa: CASSFGRGSYEQYF

clone_size: few
j_call: TRBJ1-6
d_call: .
v_call: TRBV3-1
cdr3_nt: TGTGCCAGCAGACCAAACAGGGACTATAATTCACCCCTCCACTTT
cdr3_aa: CASRPNRDYNSPLHF

clone_size: .
j_call: TRBJ2-1
d_call: .
v_call: TRBV11-2
cdr3_nt: TGTGCCAGCAGCTTATCACGGGGATCTCACTACAATGAGCAGTTCTTC
cdr3_aa: CASSLSRGSHYNEQFF

clone_size: few
j_call: TRBJ1-2
d_call: .
v_call: TRBV7-9
cdr3_nt: TGTGCCAGCAGCCCCGTCACGAGCTATGGCTACACCTTC
cdr3_aa: CASSPVTSYGYTF

clone_size: .
j_call: TRBJ2-3
d_call: .
v_call: TRBV20-1
cdr3_nt: TGCAGTGCTAGAGATAGGGTTGGAATTCCACTCCTCTTGACCACAGATACGCAGTATTTT
cdr3_aa: CSARDRVGIPLLLTTDTQYF

clone_size: many
j_call: TRBJ2-3
d_call: .
v_call: TRBV3-1
cdr3_nt: TGTGCCAGCAGCCCCCAGAGCGGAACAGACACAGATACGCAGTATTTT
cdr3_aa: CASSPQSGTDTDTQYF

clone_size: many
j_call: TRBJ2-7
d_call: .
v_call: TRBV5-1
cdr3_nt: TGCGCCAGCAGCTTGCGGATCCAGGGAGACGAGCAGTACTTC
cdr3_aa: CASSLRIQGDEQYF

clone_size: many
j_call: TRBJ2-5
d_call: .
v_call: TRBV10-3
cdr3_nt: TGTGCCATCAGTGAGTCGGCCGGGTTAGCAGAGACCCAGTACTTC
cdr3_aa: CAISESAGLAETQYF

clone_size: few
j_call: TRBJ1-4
d_call: .
v_call: TRBV7-9
cdr3_nt: TGTGCCAGCAACAACCCTGGGTTGGGGGTAAAACTGTTTTTT
cdr3_aa: CASNNPGLGVKLFF

clone_size: many
j_call: TRBJ1-1
d_call: .
v_call: TRBV12-3/TRBV12-4
cdr3_nt: TGTGCCAGCAGAACGGGAAAGCAGATGAACACTGAAGCTTTCTTT
cdr3_aa: CASRTGKQMNTEAFF

clone_size: many
j_call: TRBJ1-1
d_call: TRBD1
v_call: TRBV27
cdr3_nt: TGTGCCAGCAGTGGACAGGAAACCACTGAAGCTTTCTTT
cdr3_aa: CASSGQETTEAFF

clone_size: many
j_call: TRBJ1-3
d_call: .
v_call: TRBV9
cdr3_nt: TGTGCCAGCAGCGTGGAAGGGGGCTCTGGAAACACCATATATTTT
cdr3_aa: CASSVEGGSGNTIYF

clone_size: many
j_call: TRBJ2-3
d_call: TRBD2
v_call: TRBV7-6
cdr3_nt: TGTGCCAGCAGCTCAGGACTAGCGGGAGCAGCAGATACGCAGTATTTT
cdr3_aa: CASSSGLAGAADTQYF

clone_size: few
j_call: TRBJ1-4
d_call: TRBD1
v_call: TRBV4-1
cdr3_nt: TGCGCCAGCAGCCCCCGACAGGGACAAAATGAAAAACTGTTTTTT
cdr3_aa: CASSPRQGQNEKLFF

clone_size: few
j_call: TRBJ1-4
d_call: .
v_call: TRBV2
cdr3_nt: TGTGCCAGCAGTGATTTCAGGGGCAATAATGAAAAACTGTTTTTT
cdr3_aa: CASSDFRGNNEKLFF

clone_size: .
j_call: TRBJ2-7
d_call: .
v_call: TRBV25-1
cdr3_nt: TGTGCCAGCAGTGAAGGTGTAGCGGTCTTTGACAATGAGCAGTACTTC
cdr3_aa: CASSEGVAVFDNEQYF

clone_size: many
j_call: TRBJ2-4
d_call: .
v_call: TRBV28
cdr3_nt: TGTGCCAGCAGCCCTTCCTTTACCTTAGCCAAAAACATTCAGTACTTC
cdr3_aa: CASSPSFTLAKNIQYF

clone_size: few
j_call: TRBJ2-7
d_call: .
v_call: TRBV28
cdr3_nt: TGTGCCAGCAGTTTAAACCCGGGGGACATTAGCTCCTACGAGCAGTACTTC
cdr3_aa: CASSLNPGDISSYEQYF

clone_size: many
j_call: TRBJ2-3
d_call: .
v_call: TRBV6-2/TRBV6-3
cdr3_nt: TGTGCCAGCAGTTACTCTTTCGGGCTCAAGACTCGCACAGATACGCAGTATTTT
cdr3_aa: CASSYSFGLKTRTDTQYF

clone_size: many
j_call: TRBJ1-1
d_call: .
v_call: TRBV9
cdr3_nt: TGTGCCAGCAGCGTAGTAGGCAGCGGAACGACTGAAGCTTTCTTT
cdr3_aa: CASSVVGSGTTEAFF

clone_size: few
j_call: TRBJ2-7
d_call: .
v_call: TRBV6-2/TRBV6-3
cdr3_nt: TGTGCCACCGCTGACAGGCCAACCTACGAGCAGTACTTC
cdr3_aa: CATADRPTYEQYF

clone_size: many
j_call: TRBJ2-7
d_call: TRBD1
v_call: TRBV6-6
cdr3_nt: TGTGCCAGCAGTTACTCGGCAACCGATGGGACAGACCTACGAGAGCAGTACTTC
cdr3_aa: CASSYSATDGTDLREQYF

clone_size: few
j_call: TRBJ2-1
d_call: .
v_call: TRBV29-1
cdr3_nt: TGCAGCGTTGAGGAAGGGCGGGTGGATGAGCAGTTCTTC
cdr3_aa: CSVEEGRVDEQFF

clone_size: many
j_call: TRBJ1-2
d_call: .
v_call: TRBV6-5
cdr3_nt: TGTGCCAGTCATAATGCACAGGGATTCACTAACTATGGCTACACCTTC
cdr3_aa: CASHNAQGFTNYGYTF

clone_size: many
j_call: TRBJ2-1
d_call: TRBD2
v_call: TRBV27
cdr3_nt: TGTGCCAGCAGTTTAGTACTCCCCGGGGGGGCCAACAATGAGCAGTTCTTC
cdr3_aa: CASSLVLPGGANNEQFF

clone_size: few
j_call: TRBJ2-1
d_call: TRBD2
v_call: TRBV7-9
cdr3_nt: TGTGCCAGCAGCTTAGCAGCGGGATCCACCAATGAGCAGTTCTTC
cdr3_aa: CASSLAAGSTNEQFF

clone_size: once
j_call: TRBJ1-2
d_call: TRBD1
v_call: TRBV19
cdr3_nt: TGTGCCAGTAGGGACCGGGACAGGGGATGGGACTATGGCTACACCTTC
cdr3_aa: CASRDRDRGWDYGYTF

clone_size: many
j_call: TRBJ2-7
d_call: .
v_call: TRBV5-4
cdr3_nt: TGTGCCAGCAGCTCCCCACAGACTTCATCCTACGAGCAGTACTTC
cdr3_aa: CASSSPQTSSYEQYF

clone_size: few
j_call: TRBJ1-3
d_call: .
v_call: TRBV3-1
cdr3_nt: TGTGCCAGCAGCCACAAAAGTTCCCCCGCACTGCTGGGAGGAAACACCATATATTTT
cdr3_aa: CASSHKSSPALLGGNTIYF

clone_size: .
j_call: TRBJ1-6
d_call: .
v_call: TRBV14
cdr3_nt: TGTGCCAGCAGCCAAGTCCGTCGGGGAAATTCACCCCTCCACTTT
cdr3_aa: CASSQVRRGNSPLHF

clone_size: many
j_call: TRBJ1-1
d_call: TRBD1
v_call: TRBV27
cdr3_nt: TGTGCCAGCAGCGGGACAGTCCCCACTGAAGCTTTCTTT
cdr3_aa: CASSGTVPTEAFF

clone_size: few
j_call: TRBJ2-1
d_call: .
v_call: TRBV4-3
cdr3_nt: TGCGCCAGCAGCCAGAGGGACCACTACAATGAGCAGTTCTTC
cdr3_aa: CASSQRDHYNEQFF

clone_size: many
j_call: TRBJ2-7
d_call: .
v_call: TRBV4-1
cdr3_nt: TGCGCCAGCAGCCAAGCCGGGACGGGGGCGTACGAGCAGTACTTC
cdr3_aa: CASSQAGTGAYEQYF

clone_size: few
j_call: TRBJ1-1
d_call: TRBD1
v_call: TRBV6-5
cdr3_nt: TGTGCCAGCAGTTACTTTATGAGGGACAGTAACACTGAAGCTTTCTTT
cdr3_aa: CASSYFMRDSNTEAFF

clone_size: .
j_call: TRBJ2-7
d_call: TRBD1
v_call: TRBV12-5
cdr3_nt: TGTGCTAGTGGTCCTTCCGCGGGGACAGGAACCTACTTC
cdr3_aa: CASGPSAGTGTYF

clone_size: .
j_call: TRBJ1-5
d_call: TRBD1
v_call: TRBV28
cdr3_nt: TGTGCCGGCAGTTCCGGACAGGGCGTTCAGCCCCAGCATTTT
cdr3_aa: CAGSSGQGVQPQHF

clone_size: many
j_call: TRBJ2-7
d_call: .
v_call: TRBV29-1
cdr3_nt: TGCAGCGTTGAAGGGACAGACAACTACGAGCAGTACTTC
cdr3_aa: CSVEGTDNYEQYF

clone_size: many
j_call: TRBJ1-5
d_call: TRBD1
v_call: TRBV7-2
cdr3_nt: TGTGCCAGCAGCCGGACAGGGGCTCAGCCCCAGCATTTT
cdr3_aa: CASSRTGAQPQHF

clone_size: .
j_call: TRBJ2-2
d_call: TRBD2
v_call: TRBV6-5
cdr3_nt: TGTGCCAGCAGTTTTATAGCGGGAGCTCCCGGGGAGCTGTTTTTT
cdr3_aa: CASSFIAGAPGELFF

clone_size: .
j_call: TRBJ2-3
d_call: TRBD1
v_call: TRBV20-1
cdr3_nt: TGCAGTACTCCCAGGGGGCTCCTCACAGATACGCAGTATTTT
cdr3_aa: CSTPRGLLTDTQYF

clone_size: .
j_call: TRBJ2-7
d_call: .
v_call: TRBV27
cdr3_nt: TGTGCCAGCACAGGGGGGAGGGGACCGTTGTACGAGCAGTACTTC
cdr3_aa: CASTGGRGPLYEQYF

clone_size: .
j_call: TRBJ1-2
d_call: .
v_call: TRBV30
cdr3_nt: TGTGCCTGGACCGACACCGACAGCTATGGCTACGCCTTC
cdr3_aa: CAWTDTDSYGYAF

clone_size: .
j_call: TRBJ2-5
d_call: .
v_call: TRBV5-3
cdr3_nt: TGTGCCAGCAGCTTGTTCCTAGCGTTGGGAGAGCCCCAGTACTTC
cdr3_aa: CASSLFLALGEPQYF

clone_size: many
j_call: TRBJ2-3
d_call: TRBD2
v_call: TRBV27
cdr3_nt: TGTGCCAGCAGGGAGCGGGAGAGGATTGATACGCAGTATTTT
cdr3_aa: CASRERERIDTQYF

clone_size: many
j_call: TRBJ2-1
d_call: .
v_call: TRBV6-5
cdr3_nt: TGTGCCAGCAGTTCCAGCAATGAGCAGTTCTTC
cdr3_aa: CASSSSNEQFF